The clone carrying this T cell receptor (beta chain) occurred a few times. No antigen is known for it. The CDR3 length is 14 residues. Trimming shortened V by 4 bases and J by 3 bases, and 10 bases separated the two germline ends. Germline loops: CDR1 SGHRS, CDR2 YFSETQ. The data stem from a study of early T cells in non-severe SARS-CoV-2 infection. The wider study: Whole-blood bulk RNA, unsorted, was sequenced, and chains were unpaired. Overall study results and limits: Database matching using VDJdb favored anti-spike CD8 responses, with private and CD4 specificities left missing.

Individually, cDNA molecules had unique molecular identifiers attached to them. In TCRdb, the 5' RACE reads were re-called with MiXCR into one record per CDR3 protein. The sample yields tens of thousands of distinct CDR3 sequences, around 12% seen once. The chain links TRBV5-1 to TRBJ2-2; D remains unclear. The specimen sequenced was whole blood. The receptor was isolated from an adult who was a healthcare worker with PCR-confirmed SARS-CoV-2 infection or an uninfected control (not recorded which). In DNA form, the CDR3 reads TGCGCCAGCAGCCTCAGTGGTGACACCGGGGAGCTGTTTTTT. As protein: CASSLSGDTGELFF.